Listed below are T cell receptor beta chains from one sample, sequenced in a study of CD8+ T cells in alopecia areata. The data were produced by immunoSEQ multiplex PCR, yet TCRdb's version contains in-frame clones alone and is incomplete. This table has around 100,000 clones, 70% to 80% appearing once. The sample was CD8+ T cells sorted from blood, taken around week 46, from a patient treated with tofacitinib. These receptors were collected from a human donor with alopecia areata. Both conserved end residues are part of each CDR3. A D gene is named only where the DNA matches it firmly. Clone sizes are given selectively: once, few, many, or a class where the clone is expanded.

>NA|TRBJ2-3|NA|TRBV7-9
TGTGCCAGCACCGGACAGCAGAAAGATACGCAGTATTTT
CASTGQQKDTQYF
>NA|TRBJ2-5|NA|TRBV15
TGTGCCACCAGCAGAGATAGTCTCCAAGAGACCCAGTACTTC
CATSRDSLQETQYF
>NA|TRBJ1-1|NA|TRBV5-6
TGTGCCAGCAGCCTGAGCGGGTCCAACACTGAAGCTTTCTTT
CASSLSGSNTEAFF
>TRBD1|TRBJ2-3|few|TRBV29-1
TGCAGCGTTCTGACAGGGGCCTACACAGATACGCAGTATTTT
CSVLTGAYTDTQYF
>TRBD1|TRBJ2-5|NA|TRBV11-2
TGTGCCAGCAGCAGGACAGGGGGCTACCAAGAGACCCAGTACTTC
CASSRTGGYQETQYF
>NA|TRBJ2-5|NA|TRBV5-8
TGTGCCAGCAGCGCGAGGCTAGCGAAGGAAGAGACCCAGTACTTC
CASSARLAKEETQYF
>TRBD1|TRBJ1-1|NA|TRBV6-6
TGTGCCAGCAGTTTCATACAGGGGTACACTGAAGCTTTCTTT
CASSFIQGYTEAFF
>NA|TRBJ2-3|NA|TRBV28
TGTGCCAGCAGTTTAACCGGGTCAATGGCAGATACGCAGTATTTT
CASSLTGSMADTQYF
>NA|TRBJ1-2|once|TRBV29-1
TGCAGCGTTGTATCAGGGGTCGGCTACACCTTC
CSVVSGVGYTF
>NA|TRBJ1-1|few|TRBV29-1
TGCAGCGTATGGGGGGAAGTATGGACTGAAGCTTTCTTT
CSVWGEVWTEAFF
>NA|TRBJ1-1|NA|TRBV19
TGTGCCAGTAGTGTTACAGAGAACACTGAAGCTTTCTTT
CASSVTENTEAFF
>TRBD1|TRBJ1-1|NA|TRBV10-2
TGCGCCAGCAGTCCCGGACAGGTGGGTGAAGCTTTCTTT
CASSPGQVGEAFF
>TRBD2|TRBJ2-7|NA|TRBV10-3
TGTGCCATCAGTGACGGGACTAGCACATACGAGCAGTACTTC
CAISDGTSTYEQYF
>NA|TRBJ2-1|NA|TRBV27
TGTGCCAGCAGTGATAGTAGCGCACCCTACAATGAGCAGTTCTTC
CASSDSSAPYNEQFF
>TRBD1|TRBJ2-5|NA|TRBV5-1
TGCGCCAGCAGCCAAAAGACAGGGGGCATAGAGACCCAGTACTTC
CASSQKTGGIETQYF
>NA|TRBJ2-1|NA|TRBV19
TGTGCCAGTAGTATAAGCCAGGGTCCGGATGAGCAGTTCTTC
CASSISQGPDEQFF
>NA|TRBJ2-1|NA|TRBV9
TGTGCCAGCAGCGTAGGACTTTTCAAGGATGAGCAGTTCTTC
CASSVGLFKDEQFF
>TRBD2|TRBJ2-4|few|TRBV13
TGTGCCAGCAGCTTAGGCTCCGGGGGGGAAAACATTCAGTACTTC
CASSLGSGGENIQYF
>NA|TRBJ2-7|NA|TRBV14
TGTGCCAGCAGCCAGACAGGTAGCTCCTACGAGCAGTACTTC
CASSQTGSSYEQYF
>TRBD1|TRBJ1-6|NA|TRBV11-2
TGTGCCAGCAGCGATAGACAGGGTCATGCGGCACCCCTCCACTTT
CASSDRQGHAAPLHF